The 16 T cell receptor beta chains below were found in one sample sequenced in a study of beta chain features in type 1 diabetes. TCRB transcripts that were expressed got sequenced, as all of the isolated RNA had been reverse transcribed. Assay: immunoSEQ multiplex PCR; the TCRdb copy retains only in-frame clones and omits some. This sample carries about 740,000 clones, 13% of them seen once, and the ten largest clones take approximately 0.022%. Findings of the study overall: Moderate but significant shortening of TCRB CDR3s was recorded in all four CD4+ subsets from Type 1 diabetes patients.

No antigen has been identified for these receptors. Sequenced sample: naive CD4+ T cells from blood. The receptors originated from a young man with type 1 diabetes.

J is TRBJ2-7 and V is TRBV6-5, with TRBD1 identical over 7 bases. Per the germline V gene, CDR1 is MNHEY and CDR2 is SVGAGI. Germline trimming cut 5 bases from V and 3 bases from J; bases unmatched to any gene: 4. The length of the CDR3 is 13 residues. CDR3 in DNA: TGTGCCAGCAGTGACCAGGGGGTCTACGAGCAGTACTTC. Its translation is CASSDQGVYEQYF.

This clone was seen only a few times. The CDR3 DNA is TGTGCCAGCAGTTCGTTAGGCAGAGACCAAGAGACCCAGTACTTC. Translated: CASSSLGRDQETQYF. The chain employs TRBV6-5 and TRBJ2-5; the D is unclear. Trimming took 4 bases from V and 0 from J, leaving 12 bases between them. The CDR3 runs 15 residues. Germline V gene sequence: CDR1 MNHEY, CDR2 SVGAGI.

Only a few counts were recorded for this clone. The chain carries TRBV6-6 and TRBJ1-2; no clear D. With 5 bases removed from V and 3 bases from J, the gap between germline ends came to 16 bases. CDR1 MNHNY and CDR2 SVGAGI come from the germline V gene (reference sequence). This CDR3 contains 15 residues. The CDR3 DNA is TGTGCCAGCAGTCAGACCAACGACGGTGACTATGGCTACACCTTC. This encodes CASSQTNDGDYGYTF.

In this sample, this clone turned up a few times. The chain is built from TRBV11-3 and TRBJ2-1; D is possibly TRBD1 (5 bases). This CDR3 has 14 residues. The V end was cut by 2 bases, the J end by 5 bases, with 10 bases between. Germline V gene lookup returns CDR1 SGHNT and CDR2 YENEEA. DNA for the CDR3: TGTGCCAGCAGCTTACCAGACAGACACAATGAGCAGTTCTTC. This gives the protein CASSLPDRHNEQFF. Full variable domain (remainder filled in from reference TRBV11-3 and TRBJ2-1): EAGVVQSPRYKIIEKKQPVAFWCNPISGHNTLYWYLQNLGQGPELLIRYENEEAVDDSQLPKDRFSAERLKGVDSTLKIQPAELGDSAVYLCASSLPDRHNEQFFGPGTRLTVL.

The chain couples TRBV5-8 to TRBJ1-6; 7 bases match TRBD1. The CDR3 totals 18 residues. The V and J ends lost 7 bases and 6 bases, in that order; junction bases with no gene match: 19. CDR1 and CDR2 (germline): SGHTS, YDEGEE. In nucleotides, the CDR3 is TGTGCCAGCGTCTTAGGGACAGTCGACCTAGGGGGTAATTCACCCCTCCACTTT. Its translation is CASVLGTVDLGGNSPLHF.

This clone occurred a few times. The gene calls are TRBV7-2 and TRBJ2-1, with no clear D. V was trimmed by 1 base and J by 5 bases, leaving 12 bases between them. The CDR3 has 15 residues. Germline V gives CDR1 SGHTA, CDR2 FQGNSA. The CDR3: CASSLVSGGDNEQFF. The CDR3 bases are TGTGCCAGCAGCTTAGTATCCGGTGGAGACAATGAGCAGTTCTTC. Full variable domain (rest looked up from reference TRBV7-2 and TRBJ2-1): GAGVSQSPSNKVTEKGKDVELRCDPISGHTALYWYRQSLGQGLEFLIYFQGNSAPDKSGLPSDRFSAERTGGSVSTLTIQRTQQEDSAVYLCASSLVSGGDNEQFFGPGTRLTVL.

Comments on this clone: Other nucleotide sequences in the sample specify the same CDR3. The rearrangement uses TRBV4-2 and TRBJ2-1, with D possibly matching TRBD1 (6 bases). Deletions cut 0 bases from V and 0 bases from J, with 12 bases between. Germline V CDR1 and CDR2: LGHNA, YNFKEQ. CDR3 length equals 17 residues. The CDR3 region is CASSQDRTGSSYNEQFF. CDR3 bases: TGTGCCAGCAGCCAAGATCGAACAGGGAGCTCCTACAATGAGCAGTTCTTC.

This rearrangement joins TRBV2 to TRBJ2-3; no definite D call. CDR1 is SNHLY and CDR2 is FYNNEI in the germline V gene. The CDR3 runs 13 residues. V lost 1 base, J lost 2 bases, and 4 bases lay in between. Here the CDR3 reads CASSEGHTDTQYF. The CDR3 coding sequence is TGTGCCAGCAGTGAAGGCCACACAGATACGCAGTATTTT.

V gene TRBV11-2 combines with J gene TRBJ2-2; weak D call: TRBD2 (5 bases). The CDR3 consists of 17 residues. Germline lookup yields CDR1 SGHAT and CDR2 FQNNGV. V was pared by 6 bases and J by 5 bases, with 22 bases between. CDR3 sequence reads: CASRKTFSSGMTGELFF. The CDR3, as DNA: TGTGCCAGCAGGAAGACTTTTTCCTCGGGGATGACCGGGGAGCTGTTTTTT.

This clone showed up just a few times. The chain is built from TRBV5-1 and TRBJ1-5; D gene ambiguous. The V gene's germline CDR1 is SGHRS and CDR2 YFSETQ. This CDR3 comprises 15 residues. V lost 0 bases and J 3 bases, leaving 10 bases between the germline ends. CDR3 residues: CASSLEAGHNQPQHF. As DNA, the CDR3 is TGCGCCAGCAGCTTGGAGGCAGGCCACAATCAGCCCCAGCATTTT.

The V call is TRBV6-4, the J call TRBJ2-3; D is ambiguous. Trimming removed 2 bases at V and 2 bases at J, with 14 bases between. The germline V gene encodes CDR1 MRHNA and CDR2 SNTAGT. The CDR3 contains 16 residues. The CDR3 here is CASSDGQGFPTDTQYF. The CDR3 nucleotides read TGTGCCAGCAGTGACGGGCAAGGCTTTCCCACAGATACGCAGTATTTT.

V and J are TRBV30 and TRBJ1-1, with unresolved D. The CDR3 sequence is 13 residues long. Looked up from germline, CDR1 is GTSNPN and CDR2 is SVGIG (reference sequence). Trimming cost V 0 bases and J 1 base, with 6 bases left between them. The CDR3 protein is CAWSVMGNTEAFF. CDR3 in DNA: TGTGCCTGGAGTGTAATGGGGAACACTGAAGCTTTCTTT.

To note about this clone: A read error may produce the germline difference seen at one junction end. The chain links TRBV7-7 to TRBJ2-5; a weak D match, TRBD1 (6 bases). Germline CDR1 is SSHAT and CDR2 is FNYEAQ (reference sequence). This CDR3 has 15 residues. CDR3 protein: CASSYTGTPQETQYF. The CDR3 DNA reads as TGTGCTAGCAGTTATACAGGGACACCCCAAGAGACCCAGTACTTC.

V gene TRBV6-5 combines with J gene TRBJ2-1; D could derive from TRBD1 or TRBD2 (5 bases each). Germline-derived CDR1 and CDR2 are MNHEY and SVGAGI. Trimming stripped 2 bases from V and 0 bases from J, with 11 bases between. The CDR3 has 16 amino acids. CDR3 region: CASSYKPGSSYNEQFF. The CDR3 DNA follows: TGTGCCAGCAGTTACAAGCCAGGGAGCTCCTACAATGAGCAGTTCTTC.

This clone was seen more than once but under ten times. This sequence joins TRBV15 and TRBJ1-2; tentatively, D is TRBD1 (6 bases). Trimming cost V 5 bases and J 5 bases, with 9 bases left between them. This CDR3 contains 12 residues. Germline CDR1 reads LNHNV; CDR2 reads YYDKDF (reference sequence). The CDR3 DNA is TGTGCCACCAGCGAGCAGGGGTATGGCTACACCTTC. This gives the protein CATSEQGYGYTF. The whole variable domain, filled in from reference TRBV15 and TRBJ1-2, reads DAMVIQNPRYQVTQFGKPVTLSCSQTLNHNVMYWYQQKSSQAPKLLFHYYDKDFNNEADTPDNFQSRRPNTSFCFLDIRSPGLGDTAMYLCATSEQGYGYTFGSGTRLTVV.

This chain uses TRBV7-9 with TRBJ2-2; D may be TRBD1 or TRBD2 (6 bases each). Germline CDR1 is SEHNR and CDR2 is FQNEAQ (reference sequence). V shed 1 base and J shed 3 bases, with 12 bases lying between them. This CDR3 region has 16 residues. The CDR3 DNA sequence: TGTGCCAGCAGCTTAGGCCGGGGGCAGGACACCGGGGAGCTGTTTTTT. Protein product: CASSLGRGQDTGELFF.